This T cell receptor (beta chain) was recorded in a study of blood T cell repertoires in COVID-19. Study at large: Both acute and convalescent COVID-19 samples were obtained from the United States, Italy and Spain.

Germline CDR1 and CDR2: SGHTA and FQGTGA. The CDR3 totals 15 residues. V was trimmed by 5 bases and J by 0 bases, leaving 10 bases between them. In the original processing: Estimates of nucleated cell counts were drawn from the amplification of reference gene primers. TCRdb's table, derived via immunoSEQ multiplex PCR, lists solely in-frame clones and lacks some. Clone size and V and J calls were adopted from that table, with D and trimming inferred from the DNA. Of around 89,000 clones in the sample, approximately 88% are singletons; the top ten hold over 0.45%. Sequences were obtained from peripheral blood. The chain uses TRBV7-3 and TRBJ2-2, with unresolved D. This sequence originates from a man in his fifties or sixties with acute or convalescent COVID-19. In DNA form, the CDR3 reads TGTGCCAGCAGCATCAGACGGGCGAACACCGGGGAGCTGTTTTTT. Residues: CASSIRRANTGELFF.